The rows below give T cell receptor beta chains drawn from one sample of a study of shared clonotypes between healthy human individuals. The method was immunoSEQ multiplex PCR; TCRdb's version includes in-frame clones alone and lacks a portion of them. The sample lists roughly 480,000 clones, 79% occurring once. Sequenced: PBMCs. The receptors were gathered from a woman in her thirties or forties in good health. Some clones in this sample may be carry-over from other donors' samples. CDR3s include the opening cysteine and the closing phenylalanine or tryptophan. D genes are given only for firm matches. The size entry is marked missing in some rows and otherwise reads once, few, many or a size class.

clone size	V gene	J gene	CDR3 length	D gene	CDR3 DNA	CDR3 protein
-	TRBV28	TRBJ2-7	14	-	TGTGCCAGCAGTTCCTCAGGAGCACCCTACGAGCAGTACTTC	CASSSSGAPYEQYF
-	TRBV7-6	TRBJ2-7	16	TRBD2	TGTGCCAGCAGCTTAGGGGGAGGGACTAGCGGCTACGAGCAGTACTTC	CASSLGGGTSGYEQYF
-	TRBV6-7	TRBJ2-5	12	-	TGTGCCAGCAAGGCTTGGCTGGAGACCCAGTACTTC	CASKAWLETQYF
once	TRBV11-2	TRBJ2-1	16	-	TGTGCCAGCAGCTTAATCTTTGGGAGCTCCTACAATGAGCAGTTCTTC	CASSLIFGSSYNEQFF
-	TRBV13	TRBJ2-3	15	-	TGTGCCAGCAGCTCCCGAACCACTAGCACAGATACGCAGTATTTT	CASSSRTTSTDTQYF
-	TRBV2	TRBJ2-3	15	TRBD2	TGTGCCAGCAGTGATCTAGCGGGAGGCACAGATACGCAGTATTTT	CASSDLAGGTDTQYF
-	TRBV25-1	TRBJ2-1	15	-	TGTGCCAGCAGGGGCCAAGGGGGGGGTTACAATGAGCAGTTCTTC	CASRGQGGGYNEQFF
few	TRBV29-1	TRBJ2-1	16	-	TGCAGCGTTGAAGAAGGGAGAGGGAGGTCCTACAATGAGCAGTTCTTC	CSVEEGRGRSYNEQFF
once	TRBV7-2	TRBJ1-2	13	-	TGTGCCAGCAGCTTAGCGGAGGGGTATGGCTACACCTTC	CASSLAEGYGYTF
-	TRBV18	TRBJ2-7	15	TRBD2	TGTGCCAGCTCACCACCTGCGGGAGGATCTTACGAGCAGTACTTC	CASSPPAGGSYEQYF
-	TRBV14	TRBJ2-3	12	-	TGTGCCAGCAGCCAAGCCAGCCAAGTCCGGTATTTT	CASSQASQVRYF
-	TRBV28	TRBJ2-5	14	TRBD2	TGTGCCAGCACCCGGACTAGCGGTTATTTTTCCCAGTACTTC	CASTRTSGYFSQYF
few	TRBV19	TRBJ2-7	14	TRBD2	TGTGCCAGTAGTATCGGGACTACCTCCTACGAGCAGTACTTC	CASSIGTTSYEQYF
-	TRBV10-3	TRBJ2-5	18	-	TGTGCCATCAGTGAGGATGGCCGGGACCTTAAAATCCAAGAGACCCAGTACTTC	CAISEDGRDLKIQETQYF
-	TRBV4-3	TRBJ2-5	16	TRBD2	TGCGCCAGCAGCCCTCTAGCGGGAGGGCCACGAGAGACCCAGTACTTC	CASSPLAGGPRETQYF
-	TRBV18	TRBJ2-1	14	-	TGTGCCAGCTCCCAGTGGGTGGGCCGGAATGAGCAGTTCTTC	CASSQWVGRNEQFF
few	TRBV6-4	TRBJ2-2	14	-	TGTGCCAGCAGTGGTGGTAGTAGCACCGGGGAGCTGTTTTTT	CASSGGSSTGELFF
-	TRBV30	TRBJ2-3	12	-	TGTGCCTGGAGTGTAGTAGGGTATACGCAGTATTTT	CAWSVVGYTQYF
-	TRBV23-1	TRBJ1-1	14	TRBD1	TGCGCCAGCACCTTAGGGGGGGCGACAGGGGAAGCTTTCTTT	CASTLGGATGEAFF
-	TRBV6-5	TRBJ1-5	14	-	TGTGCCAGCAGTTATTCGCGATATAATCAGCCCCAGCATTTT	CASSYSRYNQPQHF
few	TRBV5-1	TRBJ2-3	15	TRBD2	TGCGCCAGCAGCTTGACTAGCGGGAGGGCGAATACGCAGTATTTT	CASSLTSGRANTQYF
-	TRBV7-8	TRBJ1-3	16	-	TGTGCCAGCAGCTTAGTCAGGTCGAGCTCTGGAAACACCATATATTTT	CASSLVRSSSGNTIYF
-	TRBV11-2	TRBJ2-7	13	-	TGTGCCAGCAGCTTAGGTCAGCCCTACGAGCAGTACTTC	CASSLGQPYEQYF
many	TRBV7-2	TRBJ2-5	15	-	TGTGCCAGCAGCTTAGCAGGCAGGACACAAGAGACCCAGTACTTC	CASSLAGRTQETQYF
-	TRBV5-4	TRBJ2-6	16	TRBD1	TGTGCCAGCGCCGGGACAGGGGCCTCTGGGGCCAACGTCCTGACTTTC	CASAGTGASGANVLTF
-	TRBV18	TRBJ1-3	17	-	TGTGCCAGCTCACCGGGTGGGCATAGACCTTCTGGAAACACCATATATTTT	CASSPGGHRPSGNTIYF
-	TRBV10-3	TRBJ2-5	15	-	TGTGCCATCAGTGAGTCGGGGGCCGGGGTGGAGACCCAGTACTTC	CAISESGAGVETQYF
few	TRBV7-6	TRBJ2-6	15	-	TGTGCCAGCAGCTCCCAGGAATCTGGGGCCAACGTCCTGACTTTC	CASSSQESGANVLTF